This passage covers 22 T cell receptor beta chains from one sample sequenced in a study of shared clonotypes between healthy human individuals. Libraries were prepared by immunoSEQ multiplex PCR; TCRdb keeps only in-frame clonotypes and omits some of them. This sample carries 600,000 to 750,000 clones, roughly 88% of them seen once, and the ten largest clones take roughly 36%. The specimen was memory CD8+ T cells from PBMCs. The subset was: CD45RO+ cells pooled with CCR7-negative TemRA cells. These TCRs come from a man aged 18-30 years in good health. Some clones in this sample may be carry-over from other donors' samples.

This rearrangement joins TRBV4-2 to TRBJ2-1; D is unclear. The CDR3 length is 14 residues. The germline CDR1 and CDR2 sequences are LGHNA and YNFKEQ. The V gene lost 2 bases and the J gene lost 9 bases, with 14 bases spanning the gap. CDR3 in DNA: TGTGCCAGCAGCCAATATGTAGAGGCCAGTGAGCAGTTCTTC. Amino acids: CASSQYVEASEQFF.

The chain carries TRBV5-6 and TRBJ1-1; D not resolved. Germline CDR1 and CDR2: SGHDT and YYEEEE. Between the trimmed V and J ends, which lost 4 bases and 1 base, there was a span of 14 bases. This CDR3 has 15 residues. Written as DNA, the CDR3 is TGTGCCAGCAGCCCTAGTCCAGACACGAACACTGAAGCTTTCTTT. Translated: CASSPSPDTNTEAFF.

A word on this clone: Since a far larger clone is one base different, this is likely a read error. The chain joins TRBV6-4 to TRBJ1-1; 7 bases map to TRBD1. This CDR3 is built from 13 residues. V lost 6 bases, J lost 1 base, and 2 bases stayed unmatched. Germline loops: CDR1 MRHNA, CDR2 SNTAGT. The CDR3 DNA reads TGTGCCAGCAGGGGGACAGCGAACACTGAAGCTTTCTTT. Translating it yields CASRGTANTEAFF.

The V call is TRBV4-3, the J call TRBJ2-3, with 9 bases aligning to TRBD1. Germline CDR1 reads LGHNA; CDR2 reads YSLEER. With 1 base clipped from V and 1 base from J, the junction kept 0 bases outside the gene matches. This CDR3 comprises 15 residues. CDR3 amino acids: CASSQGTGGTDTQYF. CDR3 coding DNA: TGCGCCAGCAGCCAAGGGACAGGGGGCACAGATACGCAGTATTTT.

The CDR3 nucleotides read TGCGCCAGCAGCCAAGGAATGGGGTGGAATGAGCAGTTCTTC. Translation: CASSQGMGWNEQFF. The rearrangement uses TRBV4-3 and TRBJ2-1; D call uncertain. The germline V and J ends were trimmed by 1 base and 7 bases, with 11 bases remaining between them. CDR3 length: 14 residues. The germline CDR1 and CDR2 sequences are LGHNA and YSLEER.

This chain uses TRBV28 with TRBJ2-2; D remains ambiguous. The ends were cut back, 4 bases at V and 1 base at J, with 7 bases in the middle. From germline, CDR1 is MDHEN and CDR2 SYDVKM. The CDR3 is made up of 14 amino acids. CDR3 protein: CASSSPGNTGELFF. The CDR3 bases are TGTGCCAGCAGTTCCCCGGGGAACACCGGGGAGCTGTTTTTT.

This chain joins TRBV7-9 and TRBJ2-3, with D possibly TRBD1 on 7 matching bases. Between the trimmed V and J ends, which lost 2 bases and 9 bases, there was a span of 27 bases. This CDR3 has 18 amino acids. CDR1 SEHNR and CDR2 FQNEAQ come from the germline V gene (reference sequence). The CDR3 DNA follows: TGTGCCAGCAGCTTAAGATTGTGGCTAGCGTCCCCAGGGGGAACGCAGTATTTT. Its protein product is CASSLRLWLASPGGTQYF.

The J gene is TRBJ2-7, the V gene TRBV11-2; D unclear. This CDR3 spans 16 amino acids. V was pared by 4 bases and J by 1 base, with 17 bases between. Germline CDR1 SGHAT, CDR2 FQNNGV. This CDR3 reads CASSSPLIRDSYEQYF. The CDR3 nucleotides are TGTGCCAGCAGCTCCCCGCTAATAAGGGATTCCTACGAGCAGTACTTC.

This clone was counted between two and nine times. CDR3 coding DNA: TGTGCCAGCAGCCAAGTGGCACGTACAGACACTGAAGCTTTCTTT. Protein: CASSQVARTDTEAFF. The chain carries TRBV4-2 and TRBJ1-1, with no clear D. The CDR3 consists of 15 residues. Germline V CDR1 and CDR2: LGHNA, YNFKEQ. Trimming shortened V by 1 base and J by 3 bases, and 12 bases separated the two germline ends.

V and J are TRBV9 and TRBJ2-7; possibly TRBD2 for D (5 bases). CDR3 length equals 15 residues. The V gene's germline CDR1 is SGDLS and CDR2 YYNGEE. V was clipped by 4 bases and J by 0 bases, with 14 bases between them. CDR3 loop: CASSPRERGSYEQYF. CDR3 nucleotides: TGTGCCAGCAGCCCAAGGGAGAGAGGCTCCTACGAGCAGTACTTC.

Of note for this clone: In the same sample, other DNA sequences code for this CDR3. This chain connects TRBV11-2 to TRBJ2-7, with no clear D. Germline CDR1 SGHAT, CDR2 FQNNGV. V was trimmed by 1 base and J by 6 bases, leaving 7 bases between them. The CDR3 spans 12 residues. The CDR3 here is CASSLGRVEQYF. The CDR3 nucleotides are TGTGCCAGCAGCTTAGGACGGGTCGAGCAGTACTTC.

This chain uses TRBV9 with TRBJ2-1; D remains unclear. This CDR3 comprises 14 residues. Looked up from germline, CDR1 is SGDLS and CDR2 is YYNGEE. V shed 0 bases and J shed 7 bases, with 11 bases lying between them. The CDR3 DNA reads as TGTGCCAGCAGCGTAGGGCTCAGTAAGAATGAGCAGTTCTTC. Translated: CASSVGLSKNEQFF.

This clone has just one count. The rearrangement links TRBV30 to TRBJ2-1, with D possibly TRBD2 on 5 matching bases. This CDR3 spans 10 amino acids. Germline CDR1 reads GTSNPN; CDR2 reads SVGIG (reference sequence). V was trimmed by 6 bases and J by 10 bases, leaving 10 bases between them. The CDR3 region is CACSAEEQFF. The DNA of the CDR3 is TGTGCCTGTTCAGCGGAAGAGCAGTTCTTC.

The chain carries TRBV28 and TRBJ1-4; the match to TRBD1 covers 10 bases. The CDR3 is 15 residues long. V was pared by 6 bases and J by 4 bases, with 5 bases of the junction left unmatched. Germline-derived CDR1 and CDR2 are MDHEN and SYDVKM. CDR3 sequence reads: CASRGTGALNEKLFF. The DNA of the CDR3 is TGTGCCAGCAGGGGGACAGGGGCCCTTAATGAAAAACTGTTTTTT.

The DNA of the CDR3 is TGTGCCAGCAGCGTAAGGTCAAGGCAGGGTGAAAAACTGTTTTTT. Translation gives CASSVRSRQGEKLFF. This rearrangement joins TRBV9 to TRBJ1-4, with D perhaps matching TRBD1 (5 bases). The CDR3 extends over 15 amino acids. Trimming took off 1 base at V and 7 bases at J, with 14 bases between the two ends. The germline CDR1 and CDR2 sequences are SGDLS and YYNGEE. Combining the CDR3 with reference TRBV9 and TRBJ1-4 gives the whole variable domain DSGVTQTPKHLITATGQRVTLRCSPRSGDLSVYWYQQSLDQGLQFLIQYYNGEERAKGNILERFSAQQFPDLHSELNLSSLELGDSALYFCASSVRSRQGEKLFFGSGTQLSVL.

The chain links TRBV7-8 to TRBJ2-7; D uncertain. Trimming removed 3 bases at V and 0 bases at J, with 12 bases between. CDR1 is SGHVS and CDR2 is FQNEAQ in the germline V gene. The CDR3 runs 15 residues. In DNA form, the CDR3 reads TGTGCCAGCAGCTTTGAAAAAGTCCTCTCCTACGAGCAGTACTTC. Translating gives CASSFEKVLSYEQYF.

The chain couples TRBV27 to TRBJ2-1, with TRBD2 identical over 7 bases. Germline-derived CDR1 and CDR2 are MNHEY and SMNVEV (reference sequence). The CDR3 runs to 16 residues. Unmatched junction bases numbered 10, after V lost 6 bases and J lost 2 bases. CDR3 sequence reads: CASSQAAGGAYNEQFF. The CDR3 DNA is TGTGCCAGCAGCCAGGCCGCTGGGGGGGCCTACAATGAGCAGTTCTTC.

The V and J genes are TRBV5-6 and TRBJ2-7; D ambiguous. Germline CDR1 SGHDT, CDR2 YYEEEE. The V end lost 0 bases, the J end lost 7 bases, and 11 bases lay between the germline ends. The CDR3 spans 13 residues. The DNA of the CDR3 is TGTGCCAGCAGCTTGGCGTCGCGTTCTGAGCAGTACTTC. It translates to CASSLASRSEQYF. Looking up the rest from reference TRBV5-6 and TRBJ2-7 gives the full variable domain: DAGVTQSPTHLIKTRGQQVTLRCSPKSGHDTVSWYQQALGQGPQFIFQYYEEEERQRGNFPDRFSGHQFPNYSSELNVNALLLGDSALYLCASSLASRSEQYFGPGTRLTVT.

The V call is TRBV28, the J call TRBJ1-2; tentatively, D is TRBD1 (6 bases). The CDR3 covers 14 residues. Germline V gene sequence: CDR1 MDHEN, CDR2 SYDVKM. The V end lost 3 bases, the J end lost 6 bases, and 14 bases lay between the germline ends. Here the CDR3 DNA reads TGTGCCAGCAGTTTGACAGGCTCTTTTGATGGCTACACCTTC. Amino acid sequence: CASSLTGSFDGYTF.

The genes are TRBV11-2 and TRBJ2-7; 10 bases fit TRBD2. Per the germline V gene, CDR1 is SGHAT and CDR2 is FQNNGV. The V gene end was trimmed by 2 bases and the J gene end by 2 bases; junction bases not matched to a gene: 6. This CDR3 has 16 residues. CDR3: CASSLSASGRTYEQYF. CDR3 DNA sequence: TGTGCCAGCAGCTTATCCGCTAGCGGGAGAACCTACGAGCAGTACTTC. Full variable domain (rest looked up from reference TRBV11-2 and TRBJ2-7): EAGVAQSPRYKIIEKRQSVAFWCNPISGHATLYWYQQILGQGPKLLIQFQNNGVVDDSQLPKDRFSAERLKGVDSTLKIQPAKLEDSAVYLCASSLSASGRTYEQYFGPGTRLTVT.

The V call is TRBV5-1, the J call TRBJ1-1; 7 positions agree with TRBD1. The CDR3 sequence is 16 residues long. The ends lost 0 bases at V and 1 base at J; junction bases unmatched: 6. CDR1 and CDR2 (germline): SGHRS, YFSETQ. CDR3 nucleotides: TGCGCCAGCAGCTTGGACCGACAGGGCCGGAACACTGAAGCTTTCTTT. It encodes CASSLDRQGRNTEAFF.

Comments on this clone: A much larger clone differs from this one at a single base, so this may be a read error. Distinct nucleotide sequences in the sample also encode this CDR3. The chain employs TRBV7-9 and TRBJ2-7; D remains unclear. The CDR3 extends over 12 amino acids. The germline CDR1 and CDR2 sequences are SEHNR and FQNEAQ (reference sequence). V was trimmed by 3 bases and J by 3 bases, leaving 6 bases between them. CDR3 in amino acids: CASSLGDYEQYF. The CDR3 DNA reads TGTGCCAGCAGCTTGGGCGACTACGAGCAGTACTTC.